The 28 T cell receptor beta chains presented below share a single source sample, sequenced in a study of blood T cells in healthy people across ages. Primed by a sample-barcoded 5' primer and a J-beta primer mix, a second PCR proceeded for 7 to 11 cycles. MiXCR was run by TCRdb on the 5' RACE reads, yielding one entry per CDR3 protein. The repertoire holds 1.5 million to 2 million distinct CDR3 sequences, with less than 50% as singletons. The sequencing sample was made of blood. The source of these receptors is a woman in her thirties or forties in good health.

The CDR3 here is CASSPGETSGISNEQFF. The CDR3 bases are TGTGCCAGCAGCCCCGGAGAGACTAGCGGTATTAGTAATGAGCAGTTCTTC. The chain combines TRBV21-1 with TRBJ2-1; TRBD2 was called by the table and not checked on the DNA. TRBV21-1 has pseudogene status. This CDR3 region has 17 residues.

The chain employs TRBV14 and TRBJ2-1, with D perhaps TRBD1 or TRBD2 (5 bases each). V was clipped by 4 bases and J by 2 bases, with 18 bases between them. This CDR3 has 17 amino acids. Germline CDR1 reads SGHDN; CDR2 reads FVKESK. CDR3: CASSPVSRDRTYNEQFF. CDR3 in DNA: TGTGCCAGCAGCCCAGTTAGCCGGGACCGAACCTACAATGAGCAGTTCTTC. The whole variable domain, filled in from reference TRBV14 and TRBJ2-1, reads EAGVTQFPSHSVIEKGQTVTLRCDPISGHDNLYWYRRVMGKEIKFLLHFVKESKQDESGMPNNRFLAERTGGTYSTLKVQPAELEDSGVYFCASSPVSRDRTYNEQFFGPGTRLTVL.

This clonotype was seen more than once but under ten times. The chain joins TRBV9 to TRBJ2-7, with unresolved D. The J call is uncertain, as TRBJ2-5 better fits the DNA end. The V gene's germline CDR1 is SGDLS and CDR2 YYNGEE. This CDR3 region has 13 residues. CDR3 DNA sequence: TGTGCCAGCAGCGTAGAAGGGTTTGAGACCCAGTACTTC. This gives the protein CASSVEGFETQYF.

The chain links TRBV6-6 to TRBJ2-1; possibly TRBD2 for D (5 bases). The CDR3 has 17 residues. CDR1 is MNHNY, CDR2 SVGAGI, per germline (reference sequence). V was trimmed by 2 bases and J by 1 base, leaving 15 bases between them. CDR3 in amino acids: CASSYPGSGLSYNEQFF. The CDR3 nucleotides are TGTGCCAGCAGTTACCCCGGCAGCGGCCTTTCCTACAATGAGCAGTTCTTC.

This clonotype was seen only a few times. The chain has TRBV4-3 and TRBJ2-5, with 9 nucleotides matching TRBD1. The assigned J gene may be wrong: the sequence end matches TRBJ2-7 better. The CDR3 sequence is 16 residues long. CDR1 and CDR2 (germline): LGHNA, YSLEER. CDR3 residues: CASSQGVGTGFYEQYF. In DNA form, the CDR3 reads TGCGCCAGCAGCCAAGGAGTCGGGACAGGGTTCTACGAGCAGTACTTC.

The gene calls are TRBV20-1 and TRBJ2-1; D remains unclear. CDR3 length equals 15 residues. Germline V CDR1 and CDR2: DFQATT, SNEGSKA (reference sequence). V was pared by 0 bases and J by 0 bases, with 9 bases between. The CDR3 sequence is CSARDLKSSYNEQFF. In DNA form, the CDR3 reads TGCAGTGCTAGAGATCTGAAGAGCTCCTACAATGAGCAGTTCTTC.

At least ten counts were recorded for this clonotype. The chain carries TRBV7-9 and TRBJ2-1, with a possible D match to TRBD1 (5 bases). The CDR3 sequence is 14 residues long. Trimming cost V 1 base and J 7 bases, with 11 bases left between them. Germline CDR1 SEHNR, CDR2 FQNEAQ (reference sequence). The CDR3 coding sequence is TGTGCCAGCAGCTTAGTAAGACAGCTAAATGAGCAGTTCTTC. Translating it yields CASSLVRQLNEQFF.

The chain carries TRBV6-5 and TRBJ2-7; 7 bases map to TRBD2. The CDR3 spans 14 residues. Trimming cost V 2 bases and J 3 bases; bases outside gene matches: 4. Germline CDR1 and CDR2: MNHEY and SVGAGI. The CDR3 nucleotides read TGTGCCAGCAGTTACGCTAGCGGATTCTACGAGCAGTACTTC. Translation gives CASSYASGFYEQYF.

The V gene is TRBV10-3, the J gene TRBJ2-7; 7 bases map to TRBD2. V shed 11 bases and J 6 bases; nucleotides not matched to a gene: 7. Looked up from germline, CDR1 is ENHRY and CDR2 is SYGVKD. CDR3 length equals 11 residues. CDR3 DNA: TGTGCCGTCGGGGGAGGGAGCGAGCAGTACTTC. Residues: CAVGGGSEQYF.

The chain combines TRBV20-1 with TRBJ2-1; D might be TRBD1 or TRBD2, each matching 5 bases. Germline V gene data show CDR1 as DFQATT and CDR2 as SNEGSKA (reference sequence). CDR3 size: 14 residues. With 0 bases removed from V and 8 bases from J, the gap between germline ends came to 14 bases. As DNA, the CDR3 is TGCAGTGCTAGAGATCCGAGGGGCGCCGATGAGCAGTTCTTC. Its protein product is CSARDPRGADEQFF.

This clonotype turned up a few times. The CDR3 DNA follows: TGTGCCAGCAGCTTAGCGCAGGGGCTACAAACCTACGAGCAGTACTTC. Protein product: CASSLAQGLQTYEQYF. The chain carries TRBV7-6 and TRBJ2-7, with D possibly TRBD1 on 6 matching bases. This CDR3 region has 16 residues. Germline CDR1 reads SGHVS; CDR2 reads FNYEAQ. V lost 0 bases and J lost 2, with 14 bases in between.

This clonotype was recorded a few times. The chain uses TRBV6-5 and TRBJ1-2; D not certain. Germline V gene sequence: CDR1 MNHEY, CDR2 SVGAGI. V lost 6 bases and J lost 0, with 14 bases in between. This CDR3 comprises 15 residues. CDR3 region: CASRPNTQANYGYTF. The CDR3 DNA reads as TGTGCCAGCAGACCAAACACCCAAGCTAACTATGGCTACACCTTC.

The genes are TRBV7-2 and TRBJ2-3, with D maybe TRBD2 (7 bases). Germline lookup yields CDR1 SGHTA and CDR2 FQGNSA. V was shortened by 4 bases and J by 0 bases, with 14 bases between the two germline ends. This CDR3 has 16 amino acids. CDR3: CASSSVRGASTDTQYF. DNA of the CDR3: TGTGCCAGCAGCTCCGTTCGGGGGGCCAGCACAGATACGCAGTATTTT. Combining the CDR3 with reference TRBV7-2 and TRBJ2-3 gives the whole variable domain GAGVSQSPSNKVTEKGKDVELRCDPISGHTALYWYRQSLGQGLEFLIYFQGNSAPDKSGLPSDRFSAERTGGSVSTLTIQRTQQEDSAVYLCASSSVRGASTDTQYFGPGTRLTVL.

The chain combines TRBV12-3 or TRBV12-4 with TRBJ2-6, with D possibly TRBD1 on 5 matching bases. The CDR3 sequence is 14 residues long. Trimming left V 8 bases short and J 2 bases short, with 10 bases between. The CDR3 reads CASSTATGANVLTF. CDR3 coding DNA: TGTGCCAGCTCGACAGCCACTGGGGCCAACGTCCTGACTTTC.

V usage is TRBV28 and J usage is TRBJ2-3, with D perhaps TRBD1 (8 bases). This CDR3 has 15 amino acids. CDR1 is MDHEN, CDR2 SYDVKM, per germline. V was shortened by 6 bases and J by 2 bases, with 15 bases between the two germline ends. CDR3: CASRRGTGLTDTQYF. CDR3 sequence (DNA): TGTGCCAGCAGGCGGGGGACAGGACTCACAGATACGCAGTATTTT.

CDR3 protein: CATSREGDTQYF. The CDR3 coding sequence is TGTGCCACCAGCAGAGAGGGAGATACGCAGTATTTT. The gene calls are TRBV15 and TRBJ2-3; no clear D. Germline CDR1 and CDR2: LNHNV and YYDKDF (reference sequence). V was clipped by 0 bases and J by 5 bases, with 3 bases between them. The CDR3 spans 12 residues. Full variable domain (missing parts from reference TRBV15 and TRBJ2-3): DAMVIQNPRYQVTQFGKPVTLSCSQTLNHNVMYWYQQKSSQAPKLLFHYYDKDFNNEADTPDNFQSRRPNTSFCFLDIRSPGLGDTAMYLCATSREGDTQYFGPGTRLTVL.

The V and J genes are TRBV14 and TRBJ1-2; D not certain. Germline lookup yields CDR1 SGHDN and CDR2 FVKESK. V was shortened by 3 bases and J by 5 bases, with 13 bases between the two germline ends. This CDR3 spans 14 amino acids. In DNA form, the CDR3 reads TGTGCCAGCAGCCAGGTTGAAGGGCGGTATGGCTACACCTTC. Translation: CASSQVEGRYGYTF.

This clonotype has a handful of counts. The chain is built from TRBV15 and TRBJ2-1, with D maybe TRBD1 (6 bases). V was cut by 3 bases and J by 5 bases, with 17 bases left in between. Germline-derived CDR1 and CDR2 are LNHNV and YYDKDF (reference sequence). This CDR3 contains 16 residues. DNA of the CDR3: TGTGCCACCAGCAGTATTTCAGGGGTGGTAAACAATGAGCAGTTCTTC. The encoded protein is CATSSISGVVNNEQFF.

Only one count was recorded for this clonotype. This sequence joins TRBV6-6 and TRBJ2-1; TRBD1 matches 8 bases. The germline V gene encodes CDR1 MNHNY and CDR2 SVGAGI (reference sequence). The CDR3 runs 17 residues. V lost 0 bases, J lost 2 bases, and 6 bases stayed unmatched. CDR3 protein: CASSYSIGQGPYNEQFF. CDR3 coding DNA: TGTGCCAGCAGTTACTCGATAGGACAGGGCCCCTACAATGAGCAGTTCTTC.

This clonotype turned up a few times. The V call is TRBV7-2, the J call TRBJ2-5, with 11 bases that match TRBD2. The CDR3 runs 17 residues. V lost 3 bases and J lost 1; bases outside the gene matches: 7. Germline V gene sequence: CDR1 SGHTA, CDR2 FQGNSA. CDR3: CASSFRRLAGFQETQYF. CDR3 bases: TGTGCCAGCAGCTTCCGGAGACTAGCGGGGTTCCAAGAGACCCAGTACTTC.

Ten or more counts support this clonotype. The CDR3 DNA follows: TGTGCCAGCAGTTACGGTGGTTCCAACTATGGCTACACCTTC. Encoded protein: CASSYGGSNYGYTF. V gene TRBV6-5 combines with J gene TRBJ1-2; the D is unclear. V was cut by 2 bases and J by 2 bases, with 9 bases left in between. CDR1 MNHEY and CDR2 SVGAGI come from the germline V gene. The CDR3 has 14 amino acids.

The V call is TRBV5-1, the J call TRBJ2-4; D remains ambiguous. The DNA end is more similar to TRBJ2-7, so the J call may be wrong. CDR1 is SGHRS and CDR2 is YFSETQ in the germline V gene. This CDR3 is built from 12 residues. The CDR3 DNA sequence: TGCGCCAGCAGCGTGCCTTCCTACGAGCAGTACTTC. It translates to CASSVPSYEQYF.

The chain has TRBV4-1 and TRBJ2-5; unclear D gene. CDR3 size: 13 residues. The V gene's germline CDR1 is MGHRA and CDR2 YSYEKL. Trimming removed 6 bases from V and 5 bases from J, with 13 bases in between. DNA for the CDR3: TGCGCCAGCAGTATCGTGCTGTGGGAGACCCAGTACTTC. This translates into CASSIVLWETQYF.

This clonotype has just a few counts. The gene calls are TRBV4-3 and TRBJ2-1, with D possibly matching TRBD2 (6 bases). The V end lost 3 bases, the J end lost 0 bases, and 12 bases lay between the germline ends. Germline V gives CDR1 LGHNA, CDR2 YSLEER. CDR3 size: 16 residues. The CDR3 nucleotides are TGCGCCAGCAGCCAGGCGGGGTTGGGCTCCTACAATGAGCAGTTCTTC. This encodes CASSQAGLGSYNEQFF.

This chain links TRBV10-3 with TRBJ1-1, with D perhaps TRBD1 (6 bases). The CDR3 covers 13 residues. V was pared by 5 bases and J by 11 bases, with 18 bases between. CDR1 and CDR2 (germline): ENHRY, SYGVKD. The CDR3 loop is CAISRQAGVGAFF. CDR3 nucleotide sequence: TGTGCCATCAGTAGACAGGCAGGAGTAGGCGCTTTCTTT.

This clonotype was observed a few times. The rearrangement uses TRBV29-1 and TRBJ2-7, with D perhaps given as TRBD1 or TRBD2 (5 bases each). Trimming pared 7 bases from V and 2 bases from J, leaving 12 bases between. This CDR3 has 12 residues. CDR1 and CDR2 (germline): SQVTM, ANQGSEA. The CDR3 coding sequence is TGCAGCGGTAGGGACGGACCCTACGAGCAGTACTTC. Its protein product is CSGRDGPYEQYF.

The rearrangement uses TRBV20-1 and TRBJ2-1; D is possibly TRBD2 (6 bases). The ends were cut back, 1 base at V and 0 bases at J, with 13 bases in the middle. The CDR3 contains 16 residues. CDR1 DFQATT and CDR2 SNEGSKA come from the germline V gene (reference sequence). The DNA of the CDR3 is TGCAGTGCTAGAGGCCTGGGACTTAGCTCCTACAATGAGCAGTTCTTC. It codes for CSARGLGLSSYNEQFF.

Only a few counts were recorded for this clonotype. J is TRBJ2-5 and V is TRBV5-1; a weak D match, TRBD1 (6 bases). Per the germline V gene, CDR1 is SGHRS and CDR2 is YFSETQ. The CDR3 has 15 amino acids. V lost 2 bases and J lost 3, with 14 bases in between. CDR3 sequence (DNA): TGCGCCAGCAGCTTTAGGACAGCTGCCGAAGAGACCCAGTACTTC. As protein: CASSFRTAAEETQYF.